This T cell receptor (beta chain) is drawn from a study of T-cell reconstitution after alpha-beta-depleted transplantation in children. Findings and limits, study-wide: T-cell counts and diversity were attributed mostly to newly produced T cells one year after transplant. Reported findings indicate that, about two months after transplant, alpha-beta T cells came from several hundred expanded clones, which were derived from non-depleted graft cells. Recipient T cells and thymic progenitors that survived gave rise to the high TCRbeta diversity observed at day 60 in some patients.

Unique molecular identifiers were incorporated during preparation of the TCRbeta library. MiXCR was run by TCRdb on the PCR reads, yielding one entry per CDR3 protein. Of roughly 570,000 distinct CDR3 sequences in the sample, around 27% are singletons; the top ten hold under 45%. This CDR3 spans 21 amino acids. V lost 0 bases and J lost 0; bases outside the gene matches: 14. CDR1 is SGHAT, CDR2 FQNNGV, per germline. This clonotype was detected only a few times. Its antigen is unidentified. The chain joins TRBV11-2 to TRBJ2-3; TRBD2 agrees at 11 bases. The sequence was collected from a boy in the first two years of life with Wiskott-Aldrich syndrome, due to receive a stem cell transplant. The specimen was PBMCs, collected before TCRalphabeta/CD19-depleted stem cell transplant. The CDR3 is CASSLEPPTSGRAWSTDTQYF. The CDR3 nucleotides read TGTGCCAGCAGCTTAGAGCCCCCTACTAGCGGGAGAGCATGGAGCACAGATACGCAGTATTTT.